The 20 T cell receptor beta chains given below trace back to one sample, sequenced in a study of shared clonotypes between healthy human individuals (dated by TCRdb to about 2020). For the CD8 naive samples, CD45RO-negative cells were positively selected for CCR7, yielding a CD45RA+CCR7+ population from which TemRA cells were excluded. Receptor libraries were prepared by the immunoSEQ multiplex PCR assay. Sourced from immuneACCESS, this table was stored by TCRdb with only in-frame sequences that have V and J called. A share of the clones is absent; for the studies checked, an unresolved V gene accounts for under half, and the remainder has no known explanation. The sample data list about 2.2 million clones, and 90% to 95% of these were observed just once. The ten largest clonotypes hold around 1.7% of the sample. Material for sequencing was naive CD8+ T cells from PBMCs. The intended sense of this specimen's cell subset or site label: CD45RA+CCR7+. Source of these receptors: a man aged 18 to 30 in good health. Some clones in this sample may be carry-over from other donors' samples.

This clone turned up a few times. The V and J genes are TRBV7-6 and TRBJ1-5; TRBD1 might be the D (5 bases). Germline V gene data show CDR1 as SGHVS and CDR2 as FNYEAQ. This CDR3 is 13 amino acids long. Deletions cut 4 bases from V and 8 bases from J, with 12 bases between. The CDR3 sequence: CASSSGLREPQHF. The DNA of the CDR3 is TGTGCCAGCAGCTCAGGGTTACGGGAGCCCCAGCATTTT.

The chain employs TRBV30 and TRBJ2-3; 10 nucleotides match TRBD2. The CDR3 is made up of 13 amino acids. V dropped 6 bases and J dropped 5; count of bases not matched to a gene: 5. Germline V gene data show CDR1 as GTSNPN and CDR2 as SVGIG (reference sequence). The CDR3 spells CACSGRAEDTQYF. CDR3 in DNA: TGTGCCTGCAGCGGGAGGGCGGAAGATACGCAGTATTTT. Full variable domain (missing parts from reference TRBV30 and TRBJ2-3): SQTIHQWPATLVQPVGSPLSLECTVEGTSNPNLYWYRQAAGRGLQLLFYSVGIGQISSEVPQNLSASRPQDRQFILSSKKLLLSDSGFYLCACSGRAEDTQYFGPGTRLTVL.

The chain uses TRBV5-6 and TRBJ2-7; D unclear. Trimming took 5 bases from V and 2 from J, leaving 14 bases between them. Germline assignment: CDR1 SGHDT and CDR2 YYEEEE. The CDR3 is 14 residues long. CDR3 sequence reads: CASSSGLLTYEQYF. The CDR3 DNA is TGTGCCAGCAGTTCGGGTCTATTAACCTACGAGCAGTACTTC.

V usage is TRBV9 and J usage is TRBJ2-3, with 10 positions matching TRBD2. Losses at the gene ends were 3 bases for V and 0 bases for J; bases not matched to a gene: 10. Germline CDR1 and CDR2: SGDLS and YYNGEE. The CDR3 is made up of 18 amino acids. The CDR3 loop is CASSGKWTSGKSTDTQYF. The CDR3 DNA sequence: TGTGCCAGCAGCGGAAAATGGACTAGCGGAAAGAGCACAGATACGCAGTATTTT.

This chain uses TRBV13 with TRBJ1-1; D is uncertain. CDR1 is PRHDT and CDR2 is FYEKMQ in the germline V gene (reference sequence). CDR3 length: 14 amino acids. V was clipped by 5 bases and J by 6 bases, with 16 bases between them. DNA of the CDR3: TGTGCCAGCAGCCCCAATCCCAGACGGTCTGAAGCTTTCTTT. It translates to CASSPNPRRSEAFF.

The gene calls are TRBV14 and TRBJ2-7, with TRBD1 matching over 7 bases. Per germline, CDR1 SGHDN and CDR2 FVKESK. The CDR3 is 15 residues long. V dropped 6 bases and J dropped 7; count of bases not matched to a gene: 15. The CDR3 is CASRPNPSAGGEQYF. CDR3 nucleotides: TGTGCCAGCAGACCCAATCCGTCGGCAGGGGGAGAGCAGTACTTC.

This clone was seen only once. J is TRBJ2-3 and V is TRBV7-9, with 12 bases aligning to TRBD2. CDR1 and CDR2 (germline): SEHNR, FQNEAQ (reference sequence). With V trimmed by 4 bases and J by 5 bases, 10 bases remained unmatched. The CDR3 totals 17 residues. The CDR3 here is CASSYRTSGITRDTQYF. Written as DNA, the CDR3 is TGTGCCAGCAGCTACCGGACTAGCGGGATCACAAGAGATACGCAGTATTTT.

The count of this clone is one. The CDR3 protein is CASRLNAGLDYNEQFF. The CDR3, as DNA: TGTGCAAGTCGCTTGAACGCGGGACTGGACTACAATGAGCAGTTCTTC. The gene calls are TRBV12-2 and TRBJ2-1; TRBD2, the table's D call, was not compared with the DNA. TRBV12-2 constitutes a pseudogene. CDR3 length: 16 residues.

A single count supports this clone. This rearrangement joins TRBV7-2 to TRBJ2-1; D possibly uses TRBD1 or TRBD2 (5 bases each). Trimming shortened V by 5 bases and J by 3 bases, and 17 bases separated the two germline ends. CDR1 and CDR2 from the germline V gene are SGHTA and FQGNSA. There are 16 residues in the CDR3. The CDR3 nucleotides are TGTGCCAGCAGCGGACGTTGGGGACGGAACTACAATGAGCAGTTCTTC. It codes for CASSGRWGRNYNEQFF.

The V and J genes are TRBV7-8 and TRBJ1-2; D unclear. V lost 6 bases, J lost 8 bases, and 19 bases lay in between. CDR3 length: 14 amino acids. The germline CDR1 and CDR2 sequences are SGHVS and FQNEAQ. CDR3 in amino acids: CASSLEGPILGYTF. The CDR3 nucleotides read TGTGCCAGCAGTCTAGAAGGGCCTATCCTCGGCTACACCTTC.

V usage is TRBV28 and J usage is TRBJ1-5; D might be TRBD1 (5 bases). The CDR3 sequence is 18 residues long. The germline V gene encodes CDR1 MDHEN and CDR2 SYDVKM. V was shortened by 6 bases and J by 9 bases, with 30 bases between the two germline ends. The CDR3 protein is CASRGQGSYAPGFGPQHF. The CDR3 DNA reads as TGTGCCAGCAGGGGGCAGGGTTCCTACGCCCCAGGATTTGGGCCCCAGCATTTT. The whole variable domain, remainder taken from reference TRBV28 and TRBJ1-5, is DVKVTQSSRYLVKRTGEKVFLECVQDMDHENMFWYRQDPGLGLRLIYFSYDVKMKEKGDIPEGYSVSREKKERFSLILESASTNQTSMYLCASRGQGSYAPGFGPQHFGDGTRLSIL.

The chain joins TRBV27 to TRBJ2-7, with 11 bases matching TRBD2. CDR3 length equals 13 residues. The germline CDR1 and CDR2 sequences are MNHEY and SMNVEV (reference sequence). J gave up 6 bases and V 6 bases, and 4 bases lay outside the gene matches. The DNA for the CDR3 is TGTGCCAGCAGACTAGCGGGAGTAACCGAGCAGTACTTC. This translates into CASRLAGVTEQYF.

This clone was observed a single time. The genes are TRBV7-9 and TRBJ1-4, with 7 bases fitting TRBD1. Unmatched junction bases numbered 11, after V lost 5 bases and J lost 5 bases. CDR3 length: 16 residues. Germline lookup yields CDR1 SEHNR and CDR2 FQNEAQ (reference sequence). DNA of the CDR3: TGTGCCAGCAGCCTGACAGGGATCGAGGGAAATGAAAAACTGTTTTTT. Translating gives CASSLTGIEGNEKLFF. The full variable domain, its missing parts supplied by reference TRBV7-9 and TRBJ1-4, is DTGVSQNPRHKITKRGQNVTFRCDPISEHNRLYWYRQTLGQGPEFLTYFQNEAQLEKSRLLSDRFSAERPKGSFSTLEIQRTEQGDSAMYLCASSLTGIEGNEKLFFGSGTQLSVL.

This chain links TRBV6-5 with TRBJ2-2, with a tentative D call TRBD1 (5 bases). The germline V gene encodes CDR1 MNHEY and CDR2 SVGAGI. This CDR3 is 15 amino acids long. V was pared by 6 bases and J by 1 base, with 12 bases between. In DNA form, the CDR3 reads TGTGCCAGCAGGGGAACAGGAGAGAACACCGGGGAGCTGTTTTTT. Its translation is CASRGTGENTGELFF.

The gene calls are TRBV29-1 and TRBJ2-3; 8 bases match TRBD2. CDR3 size: 16 residues. The germline CDR1 and CDR2 sequences are SQVTM and ANQGSEA. J gave up 4 bases and V 2 bases, and 11 bases lay outside the gene matches. In nucleotides, the CDR3 is TGCAGCGTTGAACCGCTTCCAGCGGGAGCGGCAGATACGCAGTATTTT. This sequence encodes CSVEPLPAGAADTQYF.

The rearrangement links TRBV12-5 to TRBJ1-3; D remains ambiguous. This CDR3 region has 17 residues. V was trimmed by 2 bases and J by 0 bases, leaving 14 bases between them. Per the germline V gene, CDR1 is LGHNT and CDR2 is FRNRAP. The CDR3 here is CASGLTGVLASGNTIYF. CDR3 bases: TGTGCTAGTGGTTTGACCGGAGTCCTGGCCTCTGGAAACACCATATATTTT.

This clone was found a few times. The chain links TRBV10-3 to TRBJ1-5; no definite D call. The germline CDR1 and CDR2 sequences are ENHRY and SYGVKD. The CDR3 has 13 amino acids. Trimming took off 2 bases at V and 5 bases at J, with 7 bases between the two ends. The CDR3 DNA follows: TGTGCCATCAGTGAGGTAGGAGATCAGCCCCAGCATTTT. This gives the protein CAISEVGDQPQHF.

The chain is built from TRBV6-5 and TRBJ2-1; 7 positions match TRBD2. CDR1 is MNHEY and CDR2 is SVGAGI in the germline V gene. The CDR3 runs 14 residues. J gave up 7 bases and V 4 bases, and 7 bases lay outside the gene matches. The CDR3 DNA reads as TGTGCCAGCAGTTCGGGGGGAGAGGGGAATGAGCAGTTCTTC. Translation gives CASSSGGEGNEQFF.

The chain combines TRBV11-2 with TRBJ2-7, with a tentative D call TRBD2 (6 bases). Trimming stripped 7 bases from V and 5 bases from J, with 21 bases between. This CDR3 has 15 residues. Germline V CDR1 and CDR2: SGHAT, FQNNGV. Here the CDR3 reads CASNLNRDFHHEQYF. The CDR3 coding sequence is TGTGCCAGCAATTTGAACCGGGACTTCCACCACGAGCAGTACTTC.

The chain recombines TRBV19 with TRBJ2-4, with D unclear. Trimming shortened V by 9 bases and J by 3 bases, and 15 bases separated the two germline ends. Germline-derived CDR1 and CDR2 are LNHDA and SQIVND (reference sequence). The CDR3 has 14 amino acids. For the CDR3, the DNA is TGTGCCAGCGAGTCGCCCTGGGACAAAAACATTCAGTACTTC. It translates to CASESPWDKNIQYF.